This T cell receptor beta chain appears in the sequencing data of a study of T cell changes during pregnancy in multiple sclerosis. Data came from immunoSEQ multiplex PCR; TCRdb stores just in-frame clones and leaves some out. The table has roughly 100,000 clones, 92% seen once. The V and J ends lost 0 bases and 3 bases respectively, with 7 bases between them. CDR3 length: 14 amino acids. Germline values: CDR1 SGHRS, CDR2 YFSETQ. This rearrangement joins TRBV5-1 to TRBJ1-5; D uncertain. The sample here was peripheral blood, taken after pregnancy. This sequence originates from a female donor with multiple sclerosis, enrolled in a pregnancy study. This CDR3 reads CASSLGQINQPQHF. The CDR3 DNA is TGCGCCAGCAGCTTGGGACAAATCAATCAGCCCCAGCATTTT.